A selection of T cell receptor beta chains follows, all from one sample in a study of OX40 agonist ivuxolimab in advanced cancers. Measured with immunoSEQ multiplex PCR; TCRdb has only the in-frame clones, and not every one. The sample contains 50,000 to 65,000 clones, approximately 91% of which appear only once. Sequencing used CD4+ or CD8+ T cells sorted from blood, obtained in a trial of the OX40 agonist ivuxolimab. The source of these receptors is an adult with an advanced solid tumor such as melanoma, head and neck, liver or kidney cancer. CDR3s include the opening cysteine and the closing phenylalanine or tryptophan. D genes are given only for firm matches. Rows give clone size only sometimes, using once, few, many, or a class for an expanded clone.

length | J | D | V | size | DNA | CDR3
16 | TRBJ1-3 | TRBD1 | TRBV28 | NA | TGTGCCAGCAGTTCCCGGGACAGGGCGGCCGGAAACACCATATATTTT | CASSSRDRAAGNTIYF
11 | TRBJ2-7 | NA | TRBV6-1 | NA | TGTGCCAGCAGGGCCGGTTACGAGCAGTACTTC | CASRAGYEQYF
18 | TRBJ2-1 | NA | TRBV2 | NA | TGTGCCAGCAGTGAAGCATTAGCGGTCGCAAGCTCCTACAATGAGCAGTTCTTC | CASSEALAVASSYNEQFF
17 | TRBJ2-6 | NA | TRBV9 | once | TGTGCCAGCAGCGGGGACACCCCTGGATCTGGGGCCAACGTCCTGACTTTC | CASSGDTPGSGANVLTF
14 | TRBJ2-5 | NA | TRBV28 | few | TGTGCCAGCAGTCGGGTCGGAGCGTTAGAGACCCAGTACTTC | CASSRVGALETQYF
14 | TRBJ2-1 | TRBD1 | TRBV7-9 | NA | TGTGCCAGCAGCCCCCCCCGGACAGGCAATGAGCAGTTCTTC | CASSPPRTGNEQFF
13 | TRBJ2-7 | NA | TRBV5-6 | NA | TGTGCCAGCAGCTTGCCAGGTGGCTACGAGCAGTACTTC | CASSLPGGYEQYF
13 | TRBJ1-5 | NA | TRBV27 | NA | TGTGCCAGCAGTTTTGGTCAAGAGCAGCCCCAGCATTTT | CASSFGQEQPQHF
12 | TRBJ2-3 | NA | TRBV11-2 | once | TGTGCCAGCAGAAAAGCAGGAGATACGCAGTATTTT | CASRKAGDTQYF
13 | TRBJ2-1 | NA | TRBV6-1 | NA | TGTGCCAGCAGTCCCGTTTCTCACGATGAGCAGTTCTTC | CASSPVSHDEQFF
16 | TRBJ2-1 | TRBD2 | TRBV7-9 | once | TGTGCCAGCAGCTTAGCGCCCGGGACTAGCGACTATGAGCAGTTCTTC | CASSLAPGTSDYEQFF
18 | TRBJ2-1 | TRBD2 | TRBV27 | NA | TGTGCCAGCAGTCAAACTAGCGGGAGATGGGACCCCTACAATGAGCAGTTCTTC | CASSQTSGRWDPYNEQFF
16 | TRBJ2-5 | TRBD2 | TRBV28 | NA | TGTGCCAGCAGTTCTACTAGCGGGAGGTTGGAGGAGACCCAGTACTTC | CASSSTSGRLEETQYF
15 | TRBJ1-2 | NA | TRBV7-8 | NA | TGTGCCAGCAGGGAAAATACAGGGTTGGGCTATGGCTACACCTTC | CASRENTGLGYGYTF
14 | TRBJ2-1 | NA | TRBV6-5 | NA | TGTGCCAGCACTGACGCGAGCTCCTACAATGAGCAGTTCTTC | CASTDASSYNEQFF
13 | TRBJ2-5 | NA | TRBV27 | NA | TGTGCCAGCAGTACCCCGGGGCAAGAGACCCAGTACTTC | CASSTPGQETQYF
14 | TRBJ2-1 | TRBD2 | TRBV19 | NA | TGTGCCAGTAGTATGCTAGCGGGACACGTTGAGCAGTTCTTC | CASSMLAGHVEQFF
13 | TRBJ2-3 | NA | TRBV7-3 | NA | TGTGCCAGCAGCTTAACATCCCTAGATACGCAGTATTTT | CASSLTSLDTQYF
16 | TRBJ1-5 | NA | TRBV9 | NA | TGTGCCAGCAGCGTAGGGGATCCGGGACAAGGGTGGCCCCAGCATTTT | CASSVGDPGQGWPQHF
13 | TRBJ2-7 | NA | TRBV19 | NA | TGTGCCAGTAGTATAGTCACCGGAGGCGAGCAGTACTTC | CASSIVTGGEQYF
15 | TRBJ2-1 | TRBD2 | TRBV19 | NA | TGTGCCAGTAGTAGTAGCGGGAGTTCCTACAATGAGCAGTTCTTC | CASSSSGSSYNEQFF
11 | TRBJ2-1 | NA | TRBV13 | NA | TGTGCCAGCACCACAAGCGGTGAGCAGTTCTTC | CASTTSGEQFF
16 | TRBJ2-5 | NA | TRBV5-4 | NA | TGTGCCAGCAGCTCCCATCTGGGGGATCTGCAAGAGACCCAGTACTTC | CASSSHLGDLQETQYF
17 | TRBJ2-7 | NA | TRBV28 | NA | TGTGCCAGGGACGTGCCCTACCAAAGACAATACGCCTACGAGCAGTACTTC | CARDVPYQRQYAYEQYF
14 | TRBJ2-3 | TRBD2 | TRBV6-4 | NA | TGTGCCAGCAGCGAGACTAGCGGGGCAGATACGCAGTATTTT | CASSETSGADTQYF
11 | TRBJ1-2 | NA | TRBV13 | NA | TGTGCCAGCAGCTCAGTCTATGGCTACACCTTC | CASSSVYGYTF
12 | TRBJ2-7 | NA | TRBV7-9 | NA | TGTGCCAGCAGCTTAGTTTCCTACGAGCAGTACTTC | CASSLVSYEQYF
15 | TRBJ1-2 | TRBD1 | TRBV9 | NA | TGTGCCAGCAGCGCCCCAGGGGGGAACTACTATGGCTACACCTTC | CASSAPGGNYYGYTF
11 | TRBJ2-3 | NA | TRBV29-1 | NA | TGCAGCGTTGTTTGGGGGGATACGCAGTATTTT | CSVVWGDTQYF
14 | TRBJ2-7 | NA | TRBV5-6 | NA | TGTGCCAGCAGCAAGGACGCAGCCGCCTACGAGCAGTACTTC | CASSKDAAAYEQYF
11 | TRBJ2-1 | NA | TRBV28 | NA | TGTGCCAGCGGCGAAATCAATGAGCAGTTCTTC | CASGEINEQFF
14 | TRBJ2-7 | NA | TRBV30 | NA | TGTGCCAGCGAGGGACGGAGGGGCCCCTACGAGCAGTACTTC | CASEGRRGPYEQYF
15 | TRBJ2-1 | TRBD2 | TRBV9 | NA | TGTGCCAGCAGCCCTAGCGGGAGCCGGGGGAATGAGCAGTTCTTC | CASSPSGSRGNEQFF
12 | TRBJ2-2 | NA | TRBV10-3 | NA | TGTGCCACCGAGGGGGGCACCGGGGAGCTGTTTTTT | CATEGGTGELFF
15 | TRBJ2-7 | TRBD1 | TRBV4-1 | NA | TGCGCCAGCAGCCAGATCCGGGACAGGGGCTACGAGCAGTACTTC | CASSQIRDRGYEQYF
16 | TRBJ2-1 | TRBD2 | TRBV9 | NA | TGTGCCAGCAGCGCCCCTTTTGCGGGGGCCTACAATGAGCAGTTCTTC | CASSAPFAGAYNEQFF
13 | TRBJ2-7 | NA | TRBV7-9 | NA | TGTGCCAGCAGACCCGGGCCCTCCTACGAGCAGTACTTC | CASRPGPSYEQYF
16 | TRBJ2-3 | NA | TRBV18 | NA | TGTGCCAGCTCACCCGCGCGGGACCGAGACACAGATACGCAGTATTTT | CASSPARDRDTDTQYF
12 | TRBJ1-1 | NA | TRBV6-5 | NA | TGTGCCAGCGGGAGGGGGAGCACTGAAGCTTTCTTT | CASGRGSTEAFF
14 | TRBJ1-2 | NA | TRBV19 | NA | TGTGCCAGTAGCCTCCACGGCCTGGGCTATGGCTACACCTTC | CASSLHGLGYGYTF
14 | TRBJ2-7 | TRBD2 | TRBV28 | NA | TGTGCCAGCAGCCGCGGACTAGCGGGCTACGAGCAGTACTTC | CASSRGLAGYEQYF